This TCR beta chain was sequenced in a study of T cells in Graves' hyperthyroidism and ophthalmopathy. Whole-study results and caveats: By a 13 V-J model, ophthalmopathy was set apart from stable hyperthyroidism.

Graves' hyperthyroidism showing no ophthalmopathy progression within 18 months was considered stable. Diagnoses rested on clinical symptoms, serum thyroxine and TRAb, thyroid ultrasound and orbital computed tomography. RNA transcripts provided the source from which TCR beta CDR3 regions were amplified. The HTBI primer set served for first-round RT-PCR of the TCR CDR3. From the multiplex PCR reads, TCRdb called clonotypes with MiXCR, one entry per CDR3 protein. Found here are about 360,000 distinct CDR3 sequences, under 20% of them singletons; the top ten hold about 4%. This clonotype was recorded at least ten times. Its antigen is undetermined. The V and J ends lost 2 bases and 1 base respectively, with 7 bases between them. This CDR3 contains 14 residues. Per germline, CDR1 SGHRS and CDR2 YFSETQ.

The source material was blood. The source of this sequence is a woman aged 18-29 years with Graves' hyperthyroidism. The chain joins TRBV5-1 to TRBJ2-4, with no clear D. For the CDR3, the DNA is TGCGCCAGCAGCTTCGTGGGGGCCAAAAACATTCAGTACTTC. Residues: CASSFVGAKNIQYF.